This T cell receptor beta chain was captured by sequencing in a study of blood T cell repertoires in COVID-19. V dropped 5 bases and J dropped 3; count of bases not matched to a gene: 9. The CDR3 contains 16 residues. CDR1 is LNHDA, CDR2 SQIVND, per germline (reference sequence). In the original workflow: It was from reference gene primer amplification that nucleated cell counts were estimated. Sequencing was performed with immunoSEQ multiplex PCR; in TCRdb, only in-frame clones are kept and a portion is missing. V, J and clone size were drawn from that table, and D and trimming were deduced from the DNA. The sample lists roughly 73,000 clones; 75% to 80% were seen once.

The sequenced sample was peripheral blood. The rearrangement links TRBV19 to TRBJ2-3, with TRBD2 identical over 9 bases. The sequence derives from a human donor in a cohort sampled during active COVID-19. The CDR3 DNA reads as TGTGCCAGTAGTCCCCAAAGGCGGGAGGGGACAGATACGCAGTATTTT. Its protein product is CASSPQRREGTDTQYF.